This T cell receptor beta chain was captured in a study of beta chain features in type 1 diabetes (dated by TCRdb to 2017 to 2018). The study in broad terms: Patients and healthy donors did not differ in mean age, gender distribution, total cell number or subset yield. Across all samples, around 100 million sorted cells were examined, and cell number per subset correlated strongly with RNA yield. In the study, recently diagnosed type 1 diabetes patients and matched healthy donors were compared on the TCRB repertoires of their sorted circulating CD4+ T cell subsets. Regulatory and stem cell-like memory subsets were obtained from only 8 patients and about eight healthy donors, while naive and central memory subsets were obtained from all 30 or so donors.

Comment on this clone: There is no known antigen for this receptor. Base quality data are lacking; no much larger clone is found one base away.

From each donor, a single peripheral blood sample of 100 to 150 mL on average was drawn into heparinised tubes. A BD FACSAria II and a panel including CD45RO, CCR7, CD25, CD127, CD95 and CD27 were used to sort naive, central memory, regulatory and stem cell-like memory CD4+ T cells. A purity above 95% was achieved for all sorted populations. PBMCs were separated immediately by Lymphoprep density gradient centrifugation and were stained directly, without being cultured. To minimize batch effects, samples were stained and sorted in pairs, one healthy donor with one patient per experiment. The entire isolated RNA was reverse transcribed using the High Capacity cDNA Reverse Transcription Kit, and thus expressed TCRB transcripts were sequenced. Naive, central memory and regulatory T cell samples underwent deep immunoSEQ sequencing, averaging around 3.7 million total reads per sample. After sorted cells were lysed in RLT buffer, RNA was extracted with DNase-treated RNeasy Micro or Mini kits, with the choice depending on cell number. To prevent cross-contamination, every cell subset was processed on its own, while patient and healthy donor samples were processed together. The immunoSEQ multiplex PCR was used to amplify TCRB sequences from cDNA, yielding 87-bp fragments that span the CDR3 region. Amplicons were sequenced on the Illumina HiSeq platform. The paper's processing steps were these. Synthetic template baselines were used to correct PCR bias computationally, reads within Hamming distance 2 were collapsed, and singletons that could not be merged were discarded. By aligning reads against IMGT, V, D and J genes, CDR3 length, and insertions or deletions at six rearrangement sites were assigned. Within each subset, clonotype counts were normalized to sorted cell number, and only after that were true diversity and Gini coefficients computed with the tcR R package. Repertoire sharing was quantified using the overlap coefficient calculated on TCRB nucleotide sequences. This is the immuneACCESS table as TCRdb keeps it, with only in-frame sequences that have V and J called. A part of the clones is gone; compared with another copy, unresolved V genes explain less than half, and the rest is unexplained. That table gives V, J and clone size, and the DNA gave D and trimming. The sample has approximately 170,000 clones on record, 6% to 9% of them singletons. The biggest ten clones account for roughly 0.5% of the sample.

CDR1 SGHTA and CDR2 FQGNSA were looked up in the germline V gene. The CDR3 runs 15 amino acids, cysteine and phenylalanine included. Here the CDR3 DNA is all that survives: 45 bases in frame from base 1. At the junction V is shortened by 5 bases and J by 0 bases; bases outside the gene matches: 2. Study-wide findings and limitations: At VDJ recombination sites, type 1 diabetes patients had fewer insertions and more deleted nucleotides, which implies abnormalities in thymic rearrangement. Shorter templates might have been favored by PCR, but patient and control samples were amplified and corrected together, so both groups would have been affected equally by any skew. Naive, central memory and regulatory TCRB repertoires appeared to be more similar among patients than among healthy donors. In all four CD4+ subsets, TCRB CDR3 length was moderately but significantly shorter in type 1 diabetes patients. Only small numbers of individuals were included in the HLA sub-analyses, which left unresolved whether HLA type had any influence on TCRB rearrangement. Because cDNA was sequenced instead of genomic DNA, highly expressing activated cells could be over-represented, though the groups showed no difference in activation or CD3 levels.

The receptor was derived from a man between 18 and 35 years old with type 1 diabetes. The V and J genes are TRBV7-2 and TRBJ2-2, and TRBD2 matches 8 of the central bases. Sequencing was carried out using central memory CD4+ T cells from blood. The DNA sequence follows: TGTGCCAGCAGCCGACTAGCGCCGAACACCGGGGAGCTGTTTTTT. Its amino acids are CASSRLAPNTGELFF.